This entry lists 7 T cell receptor beta chains sequenced from one sample in a study of T cells of healthy individuals. Via MiXCR, TCRdb re-called the 5' RACE reads, giving one row per CDR3 protein. The data show some 100,000 distinct CDR3 sequences, with approximately 16% seen just once and 6.2% held by the top ten. These receptors were taken from a human donor in good health.

The chain couples TRBV20-1 to TRBJ1-3; maybe TRBD1 (5 bases). This CDR3 region has 16 residues. Germline V gene data show CDR1 as DFQATT and CDR2 as SNEGSKA (reference sequence). V lost 5 bases, J lost 4 bases, and 21 bases lay in between. This CDR3 is CSASDGTAIPGNTIYF. CDR3 DNA sequence: TGCAGTGCTTCTGATGGGACGGCCATACCCGGAAACACCATATATTTT.

This chain uses TRBV7-2 with TRBJ1-3; D call uncertain. V was shortened by 1 base and J by 5 bases, with 9 bases between the two germline ends. The CDR3 extends over 14 amino acids. CDR1 and CDR2 (germline): SGHTA, FQGNSA. CDR3 sequence reads: CASSLGSGRNTIYF. The DNA of the CDR3 is TGTGCCAGCAGCTTAGGCTCTGGAAGAAACACCATATATTTT.

The V gene is TRBV24-1, the J gene TRBJ2-7, with a tentative D call TRBD1 (7 bases). The CDR3 has 13 amino acids. CDR1 KGHDR and CDR2 SFDVKD come from the germline V gene. Deletions cut 5 bases from V and 2 bases from J, with 9 bases between. CDR3 coding DNA: TGTGCCACCAGTGGCGGGACAGCCTACGAGCAGTACTTC. This codes for CATSGGTAYEQYF.

This clonotype was detected ten times or more. This chain uses TRBV4-3 with TRBJ2-1; 8 nucleotides agree with TRBD2. Germline lookup yields CDR1 LGHNA and CDR2 YSLEER. J gave up 2 bases and V 2 bases, and 5 bases lay outside the gene matches. The CDR3 is made up of 16 amino acids. CDR3 sequence reads: CASSQQAGDAYNEQFF. CDR3 in DNA: TGCGCCAGCAGCCAACAAGCGGGAGATGCCTACAATGAGCAGTTCTTC.

This clonotype has only one observation. The chain joins TRBV7-9 to TRBJ2-1; perhaps D is TRBD1 or TRBD2 (6 bases each). Germline CDR1 reads SEHNR; CDR2 reads FQNEAQ (reference sequence). The germline V and J ends were trimmed by 0 bases and 9 bases, with 15 bases remaining between them. The CDR3 runs 15 residues. The CDR3: CASSLAEGGRGEQFF. The CDR3 DNA reads TGTGCCAGCAGCTTAGCCGAGGGGGGACGTGGTGAGCAGTTCTTC.

The rearrangement uses TRBV20-1 and TRBJ2-1; TRBD1 matches 9 bases. This CDR3 has 14 amino acids. Trimming cost V 6 bases and J 7 bases; bases outside gene matches: 10. Germline V gene data show CDR1 as DFQATT and CDR2 as SNEGSKA (reference sequence). CDR3 loop: CSAPGQGMGNEQFF. The CDR3 region has the DNA TGCAGTGCCCCGGGACAGGGAATGGGGAATGAGCAGTTCTTC.

The chain links TRBV6-1 to TRBJ1-1, with D uncertain. V gave up 2 bases and J gave up 9 bases, with 16 bases separating them. CDR3 size: 14 residues. CDR1 and CDR2 from the germline V gene are MNHNS and SASEGT. CDR3 sequence reads: CASSELILAGKAFF. The CDR3, as DNA: TGTGCCAGCAGTGAATTGATCTTGGCGGGAAAAGCTTTCTTT.